This paragraph covers one T cell receptor beta chain sequence. CDR3 length: 14 amino acids. The germline V and J ends were trimmed by 4 bases and 5 bases, with 12 bases remaining between them. Germline CDR1 SEHNR, CDR2 FQNEAQ (reference sequence). Seattle's enrolled individuals joined amid active infection and were then monitored longitudinally. This sample is part of a study of blood T cell repertoires in COVID-19. Study overall: Sites in the United States, Italy and Spain provided acute and convalescent COVID-19 samples. From T cells, B-cell-depleted T cells, or PBMCs came the material, which was cDNA or gDNA.

In the original analysis: The authors estimated nucleated cell counts from reference gene primer amplification. Method: immunoSEQ multiplex PCR; TCRdb's copy keeps in-frame clones and lacks some. V and J calls and clone size are copied from that table; D and trimming were computed from the DNA. This sample has roughly 120,000 clones, with around 85% found just once. The receptor was isolated from an elderly woman with COVID-19, enrolled during active disease. The sequenced sample was peripheral blood. The gene calls are TRBV7-9 and TRBJ1-3; D may be TRBD1 (6 bases). The CDR3 nucleotides are TGTGCCAGCAGCTCCACGGACAGAAGAAACACCATATATTTT. Encoded protein: CASSSTDRRNTIYF.